Included here is one T cell receptor beta chain sequence, with context. Its antigen is as yet unknown. At the DNA level, this CDR3 is encoded by other sequences in the same sample as well. The sample belongs to a study of shared clonotypes between healthy human individuals. Profiled with immunoSEQ multiplex PCR; TCRdb holds only in-frame clones, not every one. The data hold some 1.4 million clones, with roughly 95% observed a single time. Study conclusions and caveats: Donor clonotype sharing was expected to depend on sequencing depth.

Germline V lookup: CDR1 ENHRY, CDR2 SYGVKD. V was clipped by 0 bases and J by 4 bases, with 10 bases between them. The CDR3 runs to 14 residues. The genes are TRBV10-3 and TRBJ2-7; possible D gene TRBD1, 5 bases. Input material: naive CD4+ T cells sorted from blood. Noted subset: CD45RA+ positively selected. This sequence originates from a man aged 25 to 45 in good health. DNA of the CDR3: TGTGCCATCAGTGAGTCGGGGCAATCATACGAGCAGTACTTC. Its protein product is CAISESGQSYEQYF.